These T cell receptor beta chains were read from a single sample in a study of T cell responses to AZD1222 COVID-19 vaccine. Sequencing was performed with immunoSEQ multiplex PCR; in TCRdb, only in-frame clones are kept and a portion is missing. The table lists about 97,000 clones, nearly 90% of them singletons. Material: peripheral blood, obtained on day 0 of AZD1222 vaccination. These receptors were taken from an adult in good health. The CDR3 runs from the conserved cysteine through the conserved F or W. Not every row has a clone size; where given, it reads once, few, many or a size class.

V gene	clone size	CDR3 length	CDR3 protein
TRBV11-1	NA	15	CASSLGQGHTGELFF
TRBV6-1	few	16	CASSELGGGASDTQYF
TRBV29-1	once	12	CSVREGDTEAFF
TRBV6-1	NA	14	CASSEPRLTDTQYF
TRBV19	once	13	CASSIADAYEQYF
TRBV11-3	NA	13	CASSLGGGETQYF
TRBV14	NA	13	CASSPSRGGGYTF
TRBV27	NA	14	CASSFGQFNYGYTF
TRBV7-3	NA	14	CASSLQGENSPLHF
TRBV10-3	NA	14	CAISELRDNSPLHF
TRBV13	NA	16	CASSLGDRGAADTQYF
TRBV7-9	NA	13	CASSLPNSYEQYF
TRBV5-4	NA	16	CASSPTLGGMNTEAFF
TRBV6-5	NA	15	CASRAGPGGMYEQYF
TRBV5-1	NA	13	CASSLGTNQPQHF
TRBV28	NA	14	CASTLPGGGKTQYF
TRBV10-3	NA	14	CAISATGYGNTIYF
TRBV7-9	once	14	CASSGQGAGNTIYF
TRBV6-5	NA	16	CASSYSQGGTSGEAFF
TRBV18	NA	18	CASSPETSGGAGYNEQFF
TRBV5-6	NA	13	CASSLNRGIGYTF
TRBV7-2	NA	14	CASSLVSNTGELFF
TRBV5-1	NA	16	CASSLGQGPRNTEAFF
TRBV9	few	15	CASSVRGVSGNTIYF
TRBV3-1/TRBV3-2	NA	14	CASSVDRLNYGYTF
TRBV19	NA	13	CASSSHLHQPQHF
TRBV5-8	NA	14	CASSFGGINSPLHF
TRBV7-9	NA	17	CASSPLSGQGASNTIYF
TRBV25-1	NA	14	CASSPHGGRDEQFF
TRBV5-4	few	14	CASSPRGGGYGYTF
TRBV7-9	NA	13	CASSAYRGPGYTF
TRBV19	NA	15	CASSQLAGDHNEQFF
TRBV2	NA	13	CARRQGCGQPQHF
TRBV5-5	NA	13	CASSLGRAGTQYF
TRBV10-3	NA	14	CATQFQGGNEKLFF
TRBV28	NA	16	CASSFAGQGAGNTIYF
TRBV3-1/TRBV3-2	NA	14	CASSQGLLGNEQFF